This paragraph covers one T cell receptor (beta chain) sequence. What it binds is not known. Time point meaning: blood 4 weeks post-SBRT, at nephrectomy. The sample's treatment: 15 Gy SBRT to primary tumor, nephrectomy 4 weeks later. Nephrectomy followed 15 Gy stereotactic body radiation by 4 weeks. The record originates from a study of radiation and T cells in renal cell carcinoma. Points from the study as a whole: Top tumor clonotypes rose in blood 2 weeks post-radiation, then contracted.

Trimming stripped 1 base from V and 2 bases from J, with 9 bases between. Germline V gives CDR1 SGHAT, CDR2 FQNNGV. CDR3 size: 14 residues. Assay used: immunoSEQ multiplex PCR; TCRdb lists only in-frame clones, some missing. The data hold about 150,000 clones, with around 88% observed a single time. The clonotype comes from a woman aged 50 to 60 with renal cell carcinoma. The J gene is TRBJ2-7, the V gene TRBV11-2; no reliable D call. The material sequenced was blood, taken from a patient whose treatment included radiotherapy and nephrectomy. For the CDR3, the DNA is TGTGCCAGCAGCTTAGGCAGTCTAACCTACGAGCAGTACTTC. It codes for CASSLGSLTYEQYF.